The 27 T cell receptor beta chains below come from one sample, sequenced in a study of OX40 agonist ivuxolimab in advanced cancers. Libraries were prepared by immunoSEQ multiplex PCR; TCRdb keeps only in-frame clonotypes and omits some of them. Among about 38,000 clones listed, around 82% were seen once. The sample was CD4+ or CD8+ T cells sorted from blood, taken in a trial of the OX40 agonist ivuxolimab. The receptors originated from an adult with an advanced solid tumor such as melanoma, head and neck, liver or kidney cancer.

The chain couples TRBV18 to TRBJ2-7; maybe TRBD1 (7 bases). The CDR3 has 17 residues. Deletions cut 3 bases from V and 7 bases from J, with 25 bases between. CDR1 and CDR2 from the germline V gene are KGHSH and LQKENI. The CDR3 sequence is CASSPIGGTDALGEQYF. The DNA for the CDR3 is TGTGCCAGCTCACCCATCGGCGGGACAGACGCTTTGGGGGAGCAGTACTTC.

This chain joins TRBV14 and TRBJ2-5; D is unclear. Germline V lookup: CDR1 SGHDN, CDR2 FVKESK. The CDR3 length is 12 residues. V was clipped by 5 bases and J by 1 base, with 5 bases between them. The CDR3 reads CASSIVQETQYF. In DNA form, the CDR3 reads TGTGCCAGCAGCATCGTCCAAGAGACCCAGTACTTC.

This chain connects TRBV6-5 to TRBJ2-1; 7 positions agree with TRBD2. Germline V gives CDR1 MNHEY, CDR2 SVGAGI. Losses at the gene ends were 3 bases for V and 6 bases for J; bases not matched to a gene: 5. CDR3 size: 14 residues. CDR3 DNA: TGTGCCAGCAGTTATGGTTCTAGCGGCAATGAGCAGTTCTTC. Translated: CASSYGSSGNEQFF.

The gene calls are TRBV20-1 and TRBJ2-5; tentatively, D is TRBD1 (7 bases). With the DNA end fitting TRBJ2-7 better, the J assignment may be wrong. The germline CDR1 and CDR2 sequences are DFQATT and SNEGSKA (reference sequence). The CDR3 covers 11 residues. CDR3 sequence (DNA): TGCAGTGCGTGGAGGGGGCACGAGCAGTACTTC. Translating it yields CSAWRGHEQYF.

The chain joins TRBV4-2 to TRBJ2-1, with 9 nucleotides matching TRBD2. The germline CDR1 and CDR2 sequences are LGHNA and YNFKEQ. The CDR3 extends over 16 amino acids. Trimming took 0 bases from V and 3 from J; bases not matched to a gene: 3. The CDR3 is CASSQDPTSGYNEQFF. The CDR3 bases are TGTGCCAGCAGCCAAGACCCGACTAGCGGCTACAATGAGCAGTTCTTC.

This rearrangement joins TRBV5-4 to TRBJ2-1; TRBD1 might be the D (5 bases). The CDR3 length is 17 residues. Per the germline V gene, CDR1 is SGHNT and CDR2 is YYREEE (reference sequence). The V and J ends lost 4 bases and 7 bases respectively, with 24 bases between them. In DNA, the CDR3 is TGTGCCAGCAGCCGTGCAGGCTTGGGGCGCGGCGTGAATGAGCAGTTCTTC. The encoded protein is CASSRAGLGRGVNEQFF.

This chain uses TRBV7-2 with TRBJ2-1; 7 bases match TRBD2. V trimming: 1 base; J trimming: 3 bases; junction bases outside the gene matches: 3. The CDR3 totals 15 residues. The germline CDR1 and CDR2 sequences are SGHTA and FQGNSA. CDR3 loop: CASSLVGLDYNEQFF. The CDR3 region has the DNA TGTGCCAGCAGCTTAGTTGGACTAGACTACAATGAGCAGTTCTTC.

CDR3 DNA sequence: TGTGCCAGCAGTAGGGGGCAACGGGAGACCCAGTACTTC. The encoded protein is CASSRGQRETQYF. This chain joins TRBV7-2 and TRBJ2-5; 7 bases line up with TRBD1. Germline V CDR1 and CDR2: SGHTA, FQGNSA. The trim removed 6 bases at V and 5 bases at J, leaving 6 bases unmatched. The CDR3 contains 13 residues.

V gene TRBV4-1 combines with J gene TRBJ2-7, with D perhaps TRBD1 or TRBD2 (5 bases each). Trimming took 2 bases from V and 0 from J, leaving 11 bases between them. CDR3 length: 15 residues. CDR1 and CDR2 from the germline V gene are MGHRA and YSYEKL. The CDR3 sequence: CASSQQGGGSYEQYF. The CDR3 DNA sequence: TGCGCCAGCAGCCAACAGGGTGGAGGCTCCTACGAGCAGTACTTC.

V gene TRBV25-1 combines with J gene TRBJ1-2; D is ambiguous. V was pared by 5 bases and J by 3 bases, with 7 bases between. Germline-derived CDR1 and CDR2 are MGHDK and SYGVNS. There are 12 residues in the CDR3. Written as DNA, the CDR3 is TGTGCCAGCAGTACGACCCACTATGGCTACACCTTC. This gives the protein CASSTTHYGYTF.

This clone has only one observation. V gene TRBV10-3 combines with J gene TRBJ2-7; D gene uncertain. This CDR3 has 13 amino acids. Germline V CDR1 and CDR2: ENHRY, SYGVKD. Trimming removed 8 bases at V and 1 base at J, with 12 bases between. The chain's CDR3 is CAISSETSYEQYF. In DNA, the CDR3 is TGTGCCATCTCGAGCGAGACGTCCTACGAGCAGTACTTC.

The genes are TRBV11-3 and TRBJ2-5; TRBD1 might be the D (6 bases). Germline V lookup: CDR1 SGHNT, CDR2 YENEEA. This CDR3 is 13 amino acids long. Between the trimmed V and J ends, which lost 0 bases and 7 bases, there was a span of 9 bases. CDR3 in amino acids: CASSLDQQGTQYF. The CDR3 nucleotides are TGTGCCAGCAGCTTAGATCAACAGGGGACCCAGTACTTC.

The chain carries TRBV9 and TRBJ2-3; TRBD1 is a possible D gene (6 bases). V was shortened by 0 bases and J by 4 bases, with 9 bases between the two germline ends. The CDR3 loop spans 14 amino acids. The germline V gene has CDR1 SGDLS and CDR2 YYNGEE. In DNA form, the CDR3 reads TGTGCCAGCAGCGTAGCTCCAGGGGCAGATACGCAGTATTTT. Its translation: CASSVAPGADTQYF.

This clone was counted between two and nine times. CDR3 in DNA: TGCGCCAGCAGCTCCGTTGACAGTAGCACTGAAGCTTTCTTT. Its translation is CASSSVDSSTEAFF. This chain connects TRBV5-1 to TRBJ1-1, with D possibly TRBD1 on 5 matching bases. The CDR3 totals 14 residues. The V gene lost 3 bases and the J gene lost 4 bases, with 13 bases spanning the gap. Per the germline V gene, CDR1 is SGHRS and CDR2 is YFSETQ.

The chain employs TRBV7-9 and TRBJ2-1; 13 bases line up with TRBD2. Germline V CDR1 and CDR2: SEHNR, FQNEAQ (reference sequence). There are 16 residues in the CDR3. V was pared by 4 bases and J by 7 bases, with 7 bases of the junction left unmatched. The CDR3 nucleotides read TGTGCCAGCAGCTCACGGACTAGCGGGAGTTTGAATGAGCAGTTCTTC. Its protein product is CASSSRTSGSLNEQFF.

The chain is built from TRBV9 and TRBJ2-1; the D gene is possibly TRBD1 (6 bases). The germline gives CDR1 SGDLS, CDR2 YYNGEE. Trimming shortened V by 0 bases and J by 0 bases, and 10 bases separated the two germline ends. There are 16 residues in the CDR3. CDR3: CASSVGDTSSYNEQFF. The CDR3 nucleotides read TGTGCCAGCAGCGTAGGGGACACCAGCTCCTACAATGAGCAGTTCTTC.

The chain combines TRBV5-1 with TRBJ1-4, with TRBD1 matching 8 bases. The CDR3 runs 15 residues. Germline loops: CDR1 SGHRS, CDR2 YFSETQ. Unmatched junction bases numbered 4, after V lost 6 bases and J lost 0 bases. The CDR3 is CASTQGAATNEKLFF. As DNA, the CDR3 is TGCGCCAGCACCCAGGGGGCGGCAACTAATGAAAAACTGTTTTTT.

About this clone itself: The same CDR3 also results from other DNA sequences found in this sample. The gene calls are TRBV6-5 and TRBJ1-5, with 9 positions matching TRBD1. V trimming: 11 bases; J trimming: 6 bases; junction bases outside the gene matches: 8. Germline V CDR1 and CDR2: MNHEY, SVGAGI. This CDR3 comprises 13 residues. CDR3 in DNA: TGTGCCTCCTCGACAGGGGGAGGTCAGCCCCAGCATTTT. As protein: CASSTGGGQPQHF.

The V gene is TRBV7-2, the J gene TRBJ1-1, with D hard to call. The V end was cut by 5 bases, the J end by 6 bases, with 19 bases between. The CDR3 is 15 residues long. Per germline, CDR1 SGHTA and CDR2 FQGNSA. Written as DNA, the CDR3 is TGTGCCAGCAGCCGGTCAGTAACAAGGGCCGCTGAAGCTTTCTTT. It is translated as CASSRSVTRAAEAFF.

This chain connects TRBV30 to TRBJ1-4; D gene uncertain. The CDR3 runs to 12 residues. V was pared by 0 bases and J by 11 bases, with 10 bases between. Germline V CDR1 and CDR2: GTSNPN, SVGIG (reference sequence). CDR3 DNA sequence: TGTGCCTGGAGTGTACGGAGGGATAAACTGTTTTTT. It codes for CAWSVRRDKLFF.

This clone is a singleton in its sample. This sequence joins TRBV4-3 and TRBJ2-1; no firm D call. The CDR3 contains 12 residues. Trimming left V 2 bases short and J 7 bases short, with 6 bases between. Germline loops: CDR1 LGHNA, CDR2 YSLEER. In nucleotides, the CDR3 is TGCGCCAGCAGCCAATATAGGAATGAGCAGTTCTTC. Translation gives CASSQYRNEQFF.

V is TRBV14 and J is TRBJ2-3, with a possible D match to TRBD1 (5 bases). The ends were cut back, 1 base at V and 3 bases at J, with 11 bases in the middle. Germline V gives CDR1 SGHDN, CDR2 FVKESK. This CDR3 comprises 15 residues. CDR3 amino acids: CASSQVMDITDTQYF. The CDR3 DNA reads as TGTGCCAGCAGCCAAGTGATGGACATAACAGATACGCAGTATTTT.

The V call is TRBV6-5, the J call TRBJ1-2; a weak D match, TRBD1 (6 bases). Deletions cut 5 bases from V and 8 bases from J, with 15 bases between. Germline V CDR1 and CDR2: MNHEY, SVGAGI. The length of the CDR3 is 13 residues. CDR3 in DNA: TGTGCCAGCAGTGAAGTGACAGGAGCCGGCTACACCTTC. Its translation: CASSEVTGAGYTF.

This clone is labeled as medium-sized (0.01 to 0.1%). This rearrangement joins TRBV7-8 to TRBJ2-2; the match to TRBD2 covers 14 bases. With 5 bases clipped from V and 6 bases from J, the junction kept 2 bases outside the gene matches. Germline CDR1 SGHVS, CDR2 FQNEAQ. This CDR3 is 15 amino acids long. The CDR3 region is CASSLTSGRAGELFF. As DNA, the CDR3 is TGTGCCAGCAGCCTGACTAGCGGGAGGGCCGGGGAGCTGTTTTTT. The full variable domain, rest sourced from reference TRBV7-8 and TRBJ2-2, is GAGVSQSPRYKVAKRGQDVALRCDPISGHVSLFWYQQALGQGPEFLTYFQNEAQLDKSGLPSDRFFAERPEGSVSTLKIQRTQQEDSAVYLCASSLTSGRAGELFFGEGSRLTVL.

The chain joins TRBV10-3 to TRBJ2-1; D is unresolved. CDR1 and CDR2 from the germline V gene are ENHRY and SYGVKD. The CDR3 covers 17 residues. V gave up 0 bases and J gave up 1 base, with 13 bases separating them. The chain's CDR3 is CAISESSSGRSYNEQFF. CDR3 nucleotides: TGTGCCATCAGTGAGTCGAGTTCTGGGCGTTCCTACAATGAGCAGTTCTTC.

This clone was detected once. The V gene is TRBV10-3, the J gene TRBJ2-5; D unresolved. Germline loops: CDR1 ENHRY, CDR2 SYGVKD. This CDR3 comprises 14 residues. Trimming left V 3 bases short and J 1 base short, with 9 bases between. The CDR3 here is CAISETLGQETQYF. DNA for the CDR3: TGTGCCATCAGTGAAACTCTGGGCCAAGAGACCCAGTACTTC.

The chain combines TRBV11-2 with TRBJ2-7; D gene ambiguous. Per the germline V gene, CDR1 is SGHAT and CDR2 is FQNNGV. CDR3 length: 15 amino acids. V was shortened by 1 base and J by 2 bases, with 12 bases between the two germline ends. The DNA for the CDR3 is TGTGCCAGCAGCTTAGGTGAGTCAGCCACCTACGAGCAGTACTTC. It is translated as CASSLGESATYEQYF.